One T cell receptor (beta chain) is described in this entry. The record originates from a study of Ad26.COV2.S vaccination and SARS-CoV-2 variants. Study background: Enrolled in COV1001, the donor was in the Ad26.COV2.S trial arm, which received the vaccine.

V gave up 7 bases and J gave up 3 bases, with 16 bases separating them. The CDR3 totals 14 residues. Per germline, CDR1 MDHEN and CDR2 SYDVKM. The data were produced by immunoSEQ multiplex PCR, yet TCRdb's version contains in-frame clones alone and is incomplete. In the table there are about 350,000 clones, 80% to 90% of which are singletons. Treatment given: roughly 19 received Ad26.COV2.S at low or high dose, single or two shots; 5 received placebo; per-sample allocation not given. Samples analyzed were those drawn on day 63 after the first vaccine or placebo injection. Boston hosted the donor, who was an adult aged 18-55 years.

The chain combines TRBV28 with TRBJ2-7; maybe TRBD1 (5 bases). The sequence derives from a person between 18 and 65 years old who received the Ad26.COV2.S COVID-19 vaccine or a placebo. Sample: peripheral blood, taken in a trial of Ad26.COV2.S vaccine versus placebo. CDR3 sequence (DNA): TGTGCCAGCACCCTGGAGACAGCCGGCTACGAGCAGTACTTC. Its translation: CASTLETAGYEQYF.